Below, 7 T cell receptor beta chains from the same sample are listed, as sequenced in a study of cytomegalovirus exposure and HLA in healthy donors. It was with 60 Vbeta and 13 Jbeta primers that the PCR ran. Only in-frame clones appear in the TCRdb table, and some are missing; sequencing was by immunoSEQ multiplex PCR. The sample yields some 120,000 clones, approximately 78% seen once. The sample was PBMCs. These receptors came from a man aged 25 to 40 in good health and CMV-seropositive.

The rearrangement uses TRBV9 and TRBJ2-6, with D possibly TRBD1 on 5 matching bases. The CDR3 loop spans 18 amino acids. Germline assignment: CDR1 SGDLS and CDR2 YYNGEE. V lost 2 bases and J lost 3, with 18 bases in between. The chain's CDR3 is CASSVGPQGFGGANVLTF. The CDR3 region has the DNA TGTGCCAGCAGCGTCGGACCTCAGGGCTTCGGTGGGGCCAACGTCCTGACTTTC.

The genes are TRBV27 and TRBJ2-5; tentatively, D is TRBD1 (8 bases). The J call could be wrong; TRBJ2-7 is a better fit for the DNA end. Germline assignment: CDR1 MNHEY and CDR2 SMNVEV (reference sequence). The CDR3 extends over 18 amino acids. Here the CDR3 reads CASSSRTRTGGGSYEQYF. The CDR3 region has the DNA TGTGCCAGCAGTTCCAGGACTAGAACAGGGGGTGGATCCTACGAGCAGTACTTC.

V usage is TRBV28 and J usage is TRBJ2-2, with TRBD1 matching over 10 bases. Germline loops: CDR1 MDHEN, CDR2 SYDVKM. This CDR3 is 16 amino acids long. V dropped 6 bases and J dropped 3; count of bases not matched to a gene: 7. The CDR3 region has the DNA TGTGCCAGCAGAGGGATGGGGACAGGGGACACCGGGGAGCTGTTTTTT. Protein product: CASRGMGTGDTGELFF.

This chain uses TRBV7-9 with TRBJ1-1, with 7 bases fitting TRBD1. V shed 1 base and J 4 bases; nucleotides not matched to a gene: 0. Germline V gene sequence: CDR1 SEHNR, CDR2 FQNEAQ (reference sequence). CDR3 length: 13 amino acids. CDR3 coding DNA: TGTGCCAGCAGCTTAGACAGGGGCACTGAAGCTTTCTTT. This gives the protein CASSLDRGTEAFF. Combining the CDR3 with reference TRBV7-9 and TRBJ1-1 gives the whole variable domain DTGVSQNPRHKITKRGQNVTFRCDPISEHNRLYWYRQTLGQGPEFLTYFQNEAQLEKSRLLSDRFSAERPKGSFSTLEIQRTEQGDSAMYLCASSLDRGTEAFFGQGTRLTVV.

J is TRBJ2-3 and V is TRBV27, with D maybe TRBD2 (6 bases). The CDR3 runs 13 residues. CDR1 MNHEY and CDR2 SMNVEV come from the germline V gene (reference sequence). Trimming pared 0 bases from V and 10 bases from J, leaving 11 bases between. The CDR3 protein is CASSLSVEGSQYF. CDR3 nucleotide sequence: TGTGCCAGCAGTTTATCGGTGGAGGGATCGCAGTATTTT.

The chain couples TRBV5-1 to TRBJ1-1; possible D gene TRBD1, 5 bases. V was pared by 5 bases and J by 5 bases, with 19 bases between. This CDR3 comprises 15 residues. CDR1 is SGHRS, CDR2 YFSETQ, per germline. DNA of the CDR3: TGCGCCAGCAGGCTCTGGTATCAGGGTGAAACTGAAGCTTTCTTT. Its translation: CASRLWYQGETEAFF.

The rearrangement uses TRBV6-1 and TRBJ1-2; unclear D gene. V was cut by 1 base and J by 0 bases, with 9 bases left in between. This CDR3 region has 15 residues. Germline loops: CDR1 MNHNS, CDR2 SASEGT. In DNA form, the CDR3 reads TGTGCCAGCAGTGAAGAGATAGGAGCTAACTATGGCTACACCTTC. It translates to CASSEEIGANYGYTF.